These 20 T cell receptor beta chains were all obtained from the same sample, sequenced in a study of blood T cell repertoires in COVID-19. Here immunoSEQ multiplex PCR was the method, and the copy in TCRdb shows in-frame clones only, minus some. Among some 400,000 clones listed, over 75% were seen once. Sequenced material: PBMCs or T cells enriched from blood (not recorded which). Every receptor here comes from a man in his thirties or forties who had recovered from COVID-19.

This clone was picked up one time. This rearrangement joins TRBV9 to TRBJ2-2, with 8 positions matching TRBD2. Germline V CDR1 and CDR2: SGDLS, YYNGEE. The CDR3 runs to 16 residues. Trimming took 0 bases from V and 4 from J; bases not matched to a gene: 5. The CDR3 DNA reads as TGTGCCAGCAGCGTAGTGGCTAGCGGGCTCACCGGGGAGCTGTTTTTT. It specifies CASSVVASGLTGELFF.

The rearrangement links TRBV6-1 to TRBJ2-5; 9 bases align to TRBD2. This CDR3 has 16 amino acids. V shed 3 bases, J shed 3 bases, and the junction held 8 bases outside the gene matches. CDR1 MNHNS and CDR2 SASEGT come from the germline V gene. The chain's CDR3 is CASSDWGGRAEETQYF. CDR3 sequence (DNA): TGTGCCAGCAGTGATTGGGGCGGGAGGGCGGAAGAGACCCAGTACTTC.

This chain uses TRBV19 with TRBJ2-1; 7 bases align to TRBD2. Unmatched junction bases numbered 5, after V lost 6 bases and J lost 3 bases. Germline values: CDR1 LNHDA, CDR2 SQIVND (reference sequence). The CDR3 extends over 14 amino acids. The CDR3 nucleotides read TGTGCCAGTAGGCGGGAGTGGGACTACAATGAGCAGTTCTTC. Its translation is CASRREWDYNEQFF.

J is TRBJ2-7 and V is TRBV28, with 9 bases that match TRBD2. Germline trimming cut 7 bases from V and 7 bases from J; bases unmatched to any gene: 23. Germline V lookup: CDR1 MDHEN, CDR2 SYDVKM. The CDR3 runs 18 residues. The DNA for the CDR3 is TGTGCCAGCAACCCCTGGGGTAGCGGGAGCCCCAACCGGGGGGAGCAGTACTTC. Protein: CASNPWGSGSPNRGEQYF.

The chain combines TRBV19 with TRBJ2-3; D perhaps matches TRBD1 (5 bases). This CDR3 comprises 13 residues. V lost 7 bases to trimming and J lost 5 bases, with 13 bases between them. Germline CDR1 reads LNHDA; CDR2 reads SQIVND (reference sequence). The CDR3 is CASNPQGGDTQYF. Written as DNA, the CDR3 is TGTGCCAGTAATCCGCAGGGTGGAGATACGCAGTATTTT.

The chain couples TRBV4-1 to TRBJ1-2; D remains unclear. The V gene lost 4 bases and the J gene lost 2 bases, with 14 bases spanning the gap. The CDR3 is 15 amino acids. CDR1 is MGHRA and CDR2 is YSYEKL in the germline V gene. The CDR3 nucleotides are TGCGCCAGCAGCCTGAACCGGGAGGCCAACTATGGCTACACCTTC. Protein product: CASSLNREANYGYTF.

The chain links TRBV2 to TRBJ1-6; maybe TRBD1 (5 bases). The CDR3 covers 12 residues. Germline V gives CDR1 SNHLY, CDR2 FYNNEI. Trimming cost V 6 bases and J 10 bases, with 10 bases left between them. CDR3 coding DNA: TGTGCCAGCAGACCGGGGGGATCACCCCTCCACTTT. Protein: CASRPGGSPLHF.

The chain recombines TRBV7-9 with TRBJ2-2; a possible D gene is TRBD1 (5 bases). Trimming stripped 6 bases from V and 4 bases from J, with 21 bases between. CDR3 size: 17 residues. The germline gives CDR1 SEHNR, CDR2 FQNEAQ (reference sequence). CDR3 protein: CASRGLGHPLSTGELFF. CDR3 sequence (DNA): TGTGCCAGCAGGGGCCTGGGGCATCCCCTTTCCACCGGGGAGCTGTTTTTT. Filled out from reference TRBV7-9 and TRBJ2-2, the complete variable domain reads DTGVSQNPRHKITKRGQNVTFRCDPISEHNRLYWYRQTLGQGPEFLTYFQNEAQLEKSRLLSDRFSAERPKGSFSTLEIQRTEQGDSAMYLCASRGLGHPLSTGELFFGEGSRLTVL.

J is TRBJ2-6 and V is TRBV10-3; D perhaps matches TRBD2 (5 bases). The CDR3 extends over 15 amino acids. The germline V gene has CDR1 ENHRY and CDR2 SYGVKD. Trimming took off 5 bases at V and 0 bases at J, with 8 bases between the two ends. The CDR3 here is CAISFSDSGANVLTF. CDR3 DNA sequence: TGTGCCATCAGTTTTAGCGACTCTGGGGCCAACGTCCTGACTTTC.

This clone appeared once. The junction differs from germline at one of its ends, possibly a read error. This chain connects TRBV7-7 to TRBJ2-5, with 12 bases matching TRBD2. Germline CDR1 SSHAT, CDR2 FNYEAQ (reference sequence). CDR3 size: 16 residues. CDR3 protein: CASRPSSGGDGETQYF. For the CDR3, the DNA is TGTGCTAGCAGACCCTCTAGCGGGGGGGATGGGGAGACCCAGTACTTC.

This sequence joins TRBV2 and TRBJ2-7, with a tentative D call TRBD1 (6 bases). The V end lost 4 bases, the J end lost 3 bases, and 19 bases lay between the germline ends. CDR1 is SNHLY and CDR2 is FYNNEI in the germline V gene. The CDR3 loop spans 16 amino acids. CDR3 sequence (DNA): TGTGCCAGCAGTGCGCCCCTGGGACAAGCCCTCTACGAGCAGTACTTC. It codes for CASSAPLGQALYEQYF. Complete variable domain (other parts from reference TRBV2 and TRBJ2-7): EPEVTQTPSHQVTQMGQEVILRCVPISNHLYFYWYRQILGQKVEFLVSFYNNEISEKSEIFDDQFSVERPDGSNFTLKIRSTKLEDSAMYFCASSAPLGQALYEQYFGPGTRLTVT.

This clone was seen only once. The chain recombines TRBV6-2 or TRBV6-3 with TRBJ2-7; perhaps TRBD2 as D (6 bases). V lost 6 bases and J 1 base, leaving 19 bases between the germline ends. The CDR3 extends over 16 amino acids. Germline CDR1 reads MNHEY; CDR2 reads SVGEGT. CDR3 in DNA: TGTGCCAGCAGCAAACGGCAGCTAGCGACGTCCTACGAGCAGTACTTC. Amino acids: CASSKRQLATSYEQYF.

The V call is TRBV4-1, the J call TRBJ2-2, with D unclear. The CDR3 runs 14 residues. The germline V gene has CDR1 MGHRA and CDR2 YSYEKL. V was shortened by 5 bases and J by 2 bases, with 9 bases between the two germline ends. CDR3 bases: TGCGCCAGCAGCGCACCAACAAACACCGGGGAGCTGTTTTTT. This gives the protein CASSAPTNTGELFF.

The CDR3: CASSSGVIDTQYF. Here the CDR3 DNA reads TGTGCCAGCAGTAGCGGGGTCATAGATACGCAGTATTTT. The chain uses TRBV28 and TRBJ2-3; 7 bases agree with TRBD2. CDR3 length: 13 residues. V lost 5 bases to trimming and J lost 5 bases; unmatched junction nucleotides: 4. Germline values: CDR1 MDHEN, CDR2 SYDVKM.

The V and J genes are TRBV4-1 and TRBJ2-7, with D tentatively TRBD1 (9 bases). The germline gives CDR1 MGHRA, CDR2 YSYEKL. The CDR3 is 18 amino acids. V gave up 5 bases and J gave up 3 bases, with 26 bases separating them. CDR3 residues: CASSDPLQGAGGGYEQYF. The CDR3 DNA is TGCGCCAGCAGCGACCCATTACAGGGGGCCGGGGGGGGCTACGAGCAGTACTTC.

Notes on this clone: The sample contains more than one DNA sequence encoding this CDR3. The V call is TRBV4-1, the J call TRBJ1-1, with 7 positions matching TRBD1. Germline assignment: CDR1 MGHRA and CDR2 YSYEKL. Trimming at V came to 3 bases and at J to 1 base, leaving 2 bases not matched to a gene. This CDR3 has 14 residues. CDR3 in amino acids: CASSHRQGNTEAFF. Here the CDR3 DNA reads TGCGCCAGCAGCCATCGACAGGGGAACACTGAAGCTTTCTTT.

The chain couples TRBV7-9 to TRBJ2-1; no clear D. From germline, CDR1 is SEHNR and CDR2 FQNEAQ (reference sequence). V was trimmed by 0 bases and J by 6 bases, leaving 15 bases between them. CDR3 length equals 16 residues. The CDR3 is CASSLAGSLRINEQFF. In nucleotides, the CDR3 is TGTGCCAGCAGCTTAGCGGGCAGCCTACGCATCAATGAGCAGTTCTTC.

This clone was seen just once. The chain has TRBV27 and TRBJ2-2, with a tentative D call TRBD2 (6 bases). Germline V gene sequence: CDR1 MNHEY, CDR2 SMNVEV (reference sequence). The CDR3 is 13 amino acids. V was trimmed by 6 bases and J by 4 bases, leaving 9 bases between them. CDR3 coding DNA: TGTGCCAGCAGATTGGGGGGCACCGGGGAGCTGTTTTTT. Translating it yields CASRLGGTGELFF.

V is TRBV28 and J is TRBJ1-6, with D uncertain. The CDR3 runs to 16 residues. Trimming removed 1 base at V and 6 bases at J, with 13 bases between. CDR1 MDHEN and CDR2 SYDVKM come from the germline V gene. CDR3 region: CASSLLEGLGNSPLHF. The CDR3 coding sequence is TGTGCCAGCAGTTTATTGGAGGGTCTGGGTAATTCACCCCTCCACTTT.

Concerning this clone: Other DNA sequences within the sample encode an identical CDR3. This chain uses TRBV13 with TRBJ2-7; TRBD2 aligns across 7 bases. Unmatched junction bases numbered 2, after V lost 0 bases and J lost 3 bases. The CDR3 spans 14 residues. CDR1 PRHDT and CDR2 FYEKMQ come from the germline V gene (reference sequence). The CDR3 nucleotides read TGTGCCAGCAGCTTAGGTGGCGGGAGCTACGAGCAGTACTTC. It encodes CASSLGGGSYEQYF.